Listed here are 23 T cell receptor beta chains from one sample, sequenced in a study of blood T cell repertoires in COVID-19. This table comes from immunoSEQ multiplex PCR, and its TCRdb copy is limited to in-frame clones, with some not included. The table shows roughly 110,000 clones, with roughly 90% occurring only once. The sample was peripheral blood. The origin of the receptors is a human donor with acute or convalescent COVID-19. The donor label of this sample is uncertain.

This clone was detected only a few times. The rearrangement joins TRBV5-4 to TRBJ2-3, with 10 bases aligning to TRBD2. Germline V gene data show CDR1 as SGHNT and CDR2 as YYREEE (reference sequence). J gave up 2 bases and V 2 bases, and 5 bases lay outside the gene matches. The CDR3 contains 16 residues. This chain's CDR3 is CASSFRTSGTTDTQYF. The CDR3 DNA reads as TGTGCCAGCAGCTTTCGTACTAGCGGGACCACAGATACGCAGTATTTT.

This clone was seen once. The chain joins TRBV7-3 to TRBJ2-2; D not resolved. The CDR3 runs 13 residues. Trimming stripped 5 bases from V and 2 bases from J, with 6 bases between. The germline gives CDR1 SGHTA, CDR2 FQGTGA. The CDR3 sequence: CASSDSNTGELFF. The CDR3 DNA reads TGTGCCAGCAGCGACTCTAACACCGGGGAGCTGTTTTTT.

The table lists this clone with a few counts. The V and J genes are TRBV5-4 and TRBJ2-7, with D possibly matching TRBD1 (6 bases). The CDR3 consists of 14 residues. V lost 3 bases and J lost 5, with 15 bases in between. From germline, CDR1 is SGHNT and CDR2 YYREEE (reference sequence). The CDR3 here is CASSSIDRINEQYF. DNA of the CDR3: TGTGCCAGCAGCTCCATAGACAGGATAAACGAGCAGTACTTC.

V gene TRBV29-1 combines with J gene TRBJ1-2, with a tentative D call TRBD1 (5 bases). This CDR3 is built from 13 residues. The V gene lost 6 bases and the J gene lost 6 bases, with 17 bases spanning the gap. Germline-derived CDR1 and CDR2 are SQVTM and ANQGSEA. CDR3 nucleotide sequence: TGCAGCGTAGGGGTGTTTGGGCCCGATGGCTACACCTTC. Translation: CSVGVFGPDGYTF. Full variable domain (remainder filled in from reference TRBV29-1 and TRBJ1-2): SAVISQKPSRDICQRGTSLTIQCQVDSQVTMMFWYRQQPGQSLTLIATANQGSEATYESGFVIDKFPISRPNLTFSTLTVSNMSPEDSSIYLCSVGVFGPDGYTFGSGTRLTVV.

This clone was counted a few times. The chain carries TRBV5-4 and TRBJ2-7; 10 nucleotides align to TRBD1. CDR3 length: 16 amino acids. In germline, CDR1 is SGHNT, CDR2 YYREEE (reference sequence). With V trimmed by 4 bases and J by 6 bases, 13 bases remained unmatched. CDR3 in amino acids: CASSGSGTGDLVEQYF. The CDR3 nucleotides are TGTGCCAGCAGCGGATCCGGGACAGGGGACCTTGTCGAGCAGTACTTC.

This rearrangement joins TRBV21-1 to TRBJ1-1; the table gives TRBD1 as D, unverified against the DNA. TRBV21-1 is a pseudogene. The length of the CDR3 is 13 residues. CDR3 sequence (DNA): TGTGCCAGCAGCAATAGGGGGAACACTGAAGCTTTCTTT. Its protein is CASSNRGNTEAFF.

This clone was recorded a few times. CDR3 protein: CAWSRGLVTEAFF. The CDR3 DNA reads TGTGCCTGGAGCAGGGGGCTGGTCACTGAAGCTTTCTTT. The chain couples TRBV30 to TRBJ1-1; TRBD1 matches at 8 bases. The CDR3 totals 13 residues. V gave up 3 bases and J gave up 4 bases; unmatched junction bases: 4. Germline V gene data show CDR1 as GTSNPN and CDR2 as SVGIG (reference sequence). Complete variable domain (other parts from reference TRBV30 and TRBJ1-1): SQTIHQWPATLVQPVGSPLSLECTVEGTSNPNLYWYRQAAGRGLQLLFYSVGIGQISSEVPQNLSASRPQDRQFILSSKKLLLSDSGFYLCAWSRGLVTEAFFGQGTRLTVV.

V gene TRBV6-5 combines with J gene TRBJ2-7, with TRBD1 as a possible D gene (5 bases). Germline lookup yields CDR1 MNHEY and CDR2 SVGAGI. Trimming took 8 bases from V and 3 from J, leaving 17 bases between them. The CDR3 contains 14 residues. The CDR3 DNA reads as TGTGCCAGCGCTCCCGCAGGGAACGACTACGAGCAGTACTTC. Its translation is CASAPAGNDYEQYF.

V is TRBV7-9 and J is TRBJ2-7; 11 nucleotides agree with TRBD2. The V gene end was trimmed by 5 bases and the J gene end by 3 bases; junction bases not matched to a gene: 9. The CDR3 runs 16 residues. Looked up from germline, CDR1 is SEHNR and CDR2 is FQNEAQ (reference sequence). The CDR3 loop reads CASSPSGLAGRYEQYF. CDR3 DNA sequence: TGTGCCAGCAGCCCGAGCGGACTAGCGGGCCGCTACGAGCAGTACTTC.

The CDR3 nucleotides read TGTGCCAGCGGGACAGCTTCTTCACCCCTCCACTTT. This translates into CASGTASSPLHF. The J gene is TRBJ1-6, the V gene TRBV12-3 or TRBV12-4, with 7 positions matching TRBD1. J lost 9 bases, V lost 8 bases, and 4 bases had no gene match. This CDR3 spans 12 amino acids.

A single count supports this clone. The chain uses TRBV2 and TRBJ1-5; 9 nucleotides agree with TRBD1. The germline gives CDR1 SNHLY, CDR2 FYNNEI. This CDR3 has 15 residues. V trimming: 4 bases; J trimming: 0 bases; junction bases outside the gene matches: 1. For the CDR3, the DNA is TGTGCCAGCAGTGGGACAGGGGATAGCAATCAGCCCCAGCATTTT. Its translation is CASSGTGDSNQPQHF.

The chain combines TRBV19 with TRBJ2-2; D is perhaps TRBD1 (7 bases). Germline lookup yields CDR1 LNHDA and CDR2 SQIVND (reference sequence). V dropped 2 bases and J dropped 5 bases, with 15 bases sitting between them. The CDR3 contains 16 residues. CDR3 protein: CASSIRGRGETGELFF. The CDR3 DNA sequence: TGTGCCAGTAGTATAAGGGGCAGGGGGGAGACCGGGGAGCTGTTTTTT.

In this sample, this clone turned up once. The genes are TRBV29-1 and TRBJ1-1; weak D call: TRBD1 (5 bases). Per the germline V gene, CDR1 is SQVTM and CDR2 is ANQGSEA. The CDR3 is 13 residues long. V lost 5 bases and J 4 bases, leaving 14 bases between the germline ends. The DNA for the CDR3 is TGCAGCGTTCCCAGACAGTTGGGCACTGAAGCTTTCTTT. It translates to CSVPRQLGTEAFF.

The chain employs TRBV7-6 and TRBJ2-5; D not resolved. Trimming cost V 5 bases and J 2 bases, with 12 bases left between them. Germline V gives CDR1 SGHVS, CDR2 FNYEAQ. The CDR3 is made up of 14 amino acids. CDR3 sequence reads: CASSRDLKQETQYF. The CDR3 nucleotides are TGTGCCAGCAGCAGAGACTTGAAACAAGAGACCCAGTACTTC.

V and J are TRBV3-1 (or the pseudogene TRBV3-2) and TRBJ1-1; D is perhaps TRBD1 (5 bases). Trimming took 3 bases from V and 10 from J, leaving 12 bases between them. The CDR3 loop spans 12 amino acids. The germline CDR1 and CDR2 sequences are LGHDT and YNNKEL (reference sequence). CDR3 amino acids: CASSQELGVAFF. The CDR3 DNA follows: TGTGCCAGCAGCCAGGAGTTAGGGGTAGCTTTCTTT.

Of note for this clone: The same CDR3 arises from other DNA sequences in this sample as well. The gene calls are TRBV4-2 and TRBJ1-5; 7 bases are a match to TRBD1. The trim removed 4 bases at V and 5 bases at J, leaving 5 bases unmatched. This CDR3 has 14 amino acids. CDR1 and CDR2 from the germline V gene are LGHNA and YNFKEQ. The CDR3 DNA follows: TGTGCCAGCAGCCCCCGACAGGGTGATCAGCCCCAGCATTTT. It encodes CASSPRQGDQPQHF.

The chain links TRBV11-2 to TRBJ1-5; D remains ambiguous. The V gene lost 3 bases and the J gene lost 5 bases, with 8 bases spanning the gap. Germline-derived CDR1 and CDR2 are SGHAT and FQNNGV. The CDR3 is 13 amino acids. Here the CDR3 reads CASSFGDYQPQHF. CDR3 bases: TGTGCCAGCAGCTTTGGAGATTATCAGCCCCAGCATTTT.

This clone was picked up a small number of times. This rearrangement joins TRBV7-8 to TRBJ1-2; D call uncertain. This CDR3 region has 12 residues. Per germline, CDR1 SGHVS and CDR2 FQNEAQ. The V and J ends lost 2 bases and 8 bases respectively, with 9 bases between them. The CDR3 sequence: CASSLTGSGYTF. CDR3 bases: TGTGCCAGCAGCTTAACGGGAAGCGGCTACACCTTC. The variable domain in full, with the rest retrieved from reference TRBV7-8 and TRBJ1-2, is GAGVSQSPRYKVAKRGQDVALRCDPISGHVSLFWYQQALGQGPEFLTYFQNEAQLDKSGLPSDRFFAERPEGSVSTLKIQRTQQEDSAVYLCASSLTGSGYTFGSGTRLTVV.

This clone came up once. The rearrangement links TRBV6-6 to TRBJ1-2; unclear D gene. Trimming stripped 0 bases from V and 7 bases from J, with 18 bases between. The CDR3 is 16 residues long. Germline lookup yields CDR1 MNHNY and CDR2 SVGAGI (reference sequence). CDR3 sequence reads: CASSYSPAPATGGYTF. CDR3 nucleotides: TGTGCCAGCAGTTACTCCCCAGCTCCTGCAACGGGTGGCTACACCTTC.

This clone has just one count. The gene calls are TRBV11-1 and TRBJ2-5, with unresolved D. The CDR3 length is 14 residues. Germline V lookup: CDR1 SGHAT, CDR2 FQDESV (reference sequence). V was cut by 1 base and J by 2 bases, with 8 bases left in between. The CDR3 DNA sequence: TGTGCCAGCAGCTTAGGGCATGCTCAAGAGACCCAGTACTTC. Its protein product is CASSLGHAQETQYF.

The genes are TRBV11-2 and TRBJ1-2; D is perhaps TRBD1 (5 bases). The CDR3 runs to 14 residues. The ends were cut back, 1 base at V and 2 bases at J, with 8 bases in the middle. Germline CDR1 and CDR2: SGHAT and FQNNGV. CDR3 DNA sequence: TGTGCCAGCAGCTTAGTACAGGCAAACTATGGCTACACCTTC. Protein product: CASSLVQANYGYTF.

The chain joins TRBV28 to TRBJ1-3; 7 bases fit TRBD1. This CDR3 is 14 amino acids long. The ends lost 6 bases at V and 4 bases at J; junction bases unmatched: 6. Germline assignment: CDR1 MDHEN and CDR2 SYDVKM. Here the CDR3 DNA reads TGTGCCAGCAGCGCCGGGACAGCGGGAAACACCATATATTTT. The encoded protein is CASSAGTAGNTIYF.

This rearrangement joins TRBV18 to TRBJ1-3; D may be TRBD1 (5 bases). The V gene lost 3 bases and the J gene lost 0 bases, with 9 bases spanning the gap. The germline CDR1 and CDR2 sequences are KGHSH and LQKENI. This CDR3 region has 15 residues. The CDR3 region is CASSPARGSGNTIYF. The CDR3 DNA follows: TGTGCCAGCTCACCGGCAAGGGGCTCTGGAAACACCATATATTTT. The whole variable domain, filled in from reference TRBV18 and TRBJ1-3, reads NAGVMQNPRHLVRRRGQEARLRCSPMKGHSHVYWYRQLPEEGLKFMVYLQKENIIDESGMPKERFSAEFPKEGPSILRIQQVVRGDSAAYFCASSPARGSGNTIYFGEGSWLTVV.